In its sample, the clone carrying this T cell receptor beta chain was seen once. Its antigen is as yet unknown. The data are from a study of T cell repertoires in cytomegalovirus infection. Study context: The study used recently identified HLA-C-restricted and well-studied HLA-B-restricted CMV epitopes. Matching HLA type, along with CMV infection, was indicated by public TCR beta signatures. Study conclusions and caveats: HLA-C-restricted TCR beta clonotypes specific for CMV led the ex vivo response. Cumulated frequencies of public TCR beta families served to identify carriers of CMV plus the relevant HLA.

TCRdb re-called the reads through MiXCR, storing one row per CDR3 protein. The sample has approximately 110,000 distinct CDR3 sequences, over 25% seen once. V gave up 5 bases and J gave up 0 bases, with 7 bases separating them. CDR3 length equals 13 residues. This chain joins TRBV12-3 or TRBV12-4 and TRBJ2-5; D is ambiguous. The receptor comes from a human donor in good health (CMV status not recorded). Some clones in this sample may be carry-over from other donors' samples. This sample comprised CD8+ T cells from cultured PBMCs, obtained from culture after CMV antigen stimulation. CDR3 nucleotides: TGTGCCAGCAGTGCCACCAACCAAGAGACCCAGTACTTC. Translation gives CASSATNQETQYF.